What follows describes a single T cell receptor beta chain. This sample was included in a study of blood T cell repertoires in COVID-19. Background on the study: Material from acute and convalescent COVID-19 was sourced from the United States, Italy and Spain. Sources were T cells, B-cell-depleted T cells, or PBMCs; the material itself was cDNA or gDNA.

The CDR3 runs to 12 residues. V was clipped by 7 bases and J by 4 bases, with 10 bases between them. Germline values: CDR1 LNHDA, CDR2 SQIVND (reference sequence). In the original workflow: Reference gene primer amplification in the assay estimated nucleated cell counts. Using immunoSEQ multiplex PCR, the repertoire was profiled, and TCRdb retains in-frame clones only, with some absent. V and J calls and clone size are given by that table; D and trimming were obtained from the DNA. The sample carries 140,000 to 150,000 clones, about 86% recorded once. The chain recombines TRBV19 with TRBJ1-2; possible D gene TRBD1, 6 bases. This TCR was recovered from a human donor in a cohort sampled during active COVID-19. Sample: peripheral blood. The CDR3 is CASNPRGYGYTF. CDR3 in DNA: TGTGCCAGTAACCCCAGGGGCTATGGCTACACCTTC.